A single sample gave rise to the 16 T cell receptor beta chains below, sequenced in a study of blood T cell repertoires in COVID-19. Data came from immunoSEQ multiplex PCR; TCRdb stores just in-frame clones and leaves some out. The data contain around 130,000 clones, just under 85% of them singletons. The material sequenced was peripheral blood. The receptors shown here come from a human donor in a cohort sampled during active COVID-19.

This chain uses TRBV7-9 with TRBJ1-6; maybe TRBD1 (5 bases). Germline CDR1 is SEHNR and CDR2 is FQNEAQ (reference sequence). V was clipped by 1 base and J by 6 bases, with 7 bases between them. CDR3 length: 14 residues. The CDR3 reads CASSLETANSPLHF. The CDR3 DNA sequence: TGTGCCAGCAGCTTAGAGACAGCTAATTCACCCCTCCACTTT.

CDR3 loop: CASSVLGQNEKLFF. The CDR3 nucleotides are TGTGCCAGCAGTGTTCTCGGACAGAATGAAAAACTGTTTTTT. This rearrangement joins TRBV2 to TRBJ1-4; TRBD1 might be the D (6 bases). In germline, CDR1 is SNHLY, CDR2 FYNNEI. The germline V and J ends were trimmed by 4 bases and 5 bases, with 11 bases remaining between them. The CDR3 totals 14 residues.

V gene TRBV5-4 combines with J gene TRBJ2-7, with TRBD1 matching 10 bases. Per the germline V gene, CDR1 is SGHNT and CDR2 is YYREEE (reference sequence). The CDR3 is 15 amino acids. With 2 bases clipped from V and 3 bases from J, the junction kept 5 bases outside the gene matches. As DNA, the CDR3 is TGTGCCAGCAGCTTAACCGGGACAGGGGACTACGAGCAGTACTTC. It specifies CASSLTGTGDYEQYF.

CDR3: CASRRGTAGNTIYF. In nucleotides, the CDR3 is TGTGCCAGCAGACGCGGGACAGCTGGAAACACCATATATTTT. V usage is TRBV6-5 and J usage is TRBJ1-3; 7 nucleotides agree with TRBD1. V shed 6 bases and J 2 bases; nucleotides not matched to a gene: 4. Germline V gene lookup returns CDR1 MNHEY and CDR2 SVGAGI. The CDR3 contains 14 residues.

This clone has only one observation. V and J are TRBV6-6 and TRBJ2-3; TRBD2 matches at 8 bases. After removal of 5 bases from V and 1 base from J, the junction contained 20 bases not matched to a gene. CDR1 and CDR2 (germline): MNHNY, SVGAGI (reference sequence). This CDR3 has 20 amino acids. The chain's CDR3 is CASSLPPGRGANPGTDTQYF. DNA for the CDR3: TGTGCCAGCAGTCTCCCCCCTGGGCGGGGGGCAAACCCTGGCACAGATACGCAGTATTTT.

The chain joins TRBV7-6 to TRBJ2-5; 12 bases line up with TRBD1. This CDR3 region has 18 residues. The J segment lost 4 bases and the V segment lost 5 bases, leaving 14 bases of the junction unmatched. Germline V gene data show CDR1 as SGHVS and CDR2 as FNYEAQ. This chain's CDR3 is CASSKNPGQGASRETQYF. In nucleotides, the CDR3 is TGTGCCAGCAGCAAAAACCCGGGACAGGGGGCTTCGCGAGAGACCCAGTACTTC.

This clone was detected a few times. CDR3 region: CASSRDHRVGEQYF. The DNA of the CDR3 is TGCGCCAGCAGCCGAGACCACAGGGTGGGGGAGCAGTACTTC. The chain carries TRBV4-1 and TRBJ2-7; weak D call: TRBD1 (6 bases). The CDR3 has 14 amino acids. Per the germline V gene, CDR1 is MGHRA and CDR2 is YSYEKL. The V end lost 4 bases, the J end lost 7 bases, and 17 bases lay between the germline ends.

This clone was seen only a few times. CDR3 in amino acids: CASSQDRGNQPQHF. CDR3 coding DNA: TGCGCCAGCAGCCAAGACAGGGGCAATCAGCCCCAGCATTTT. This chain connects TRBV4-1 to TRBJ1-5; D is perhaps TRBD1 (5 bases). CDR1 is MGHRA, CDR2 YSYEKL, per germline. Trimming pared 0 bases from V and 2 bases from J, leaving 5 bases between. The CDR3 length is 14 residues.

The chain couples TRBV6-1 to TRBJ2-3; TRBD2 matches at 15 bases. The V gene end was trimmed by 4 bases and the J gene end by 1 base; junction bases not matched to a gene: 6. The CDR3 extends over 18 amino acids. Germline V gene lookup returns CDR1 MNHNS and CDR2 SASEGT. The CDR3 DNA sequence: TGTGCCAGCAGTGGGGGACTAGCGGGGGGAGACGGCACAGATACGCAGTATTTT. This codes for CASSGGLAGGDGTDTQYF.

In this sample, this clone turned up once. The chain uses TRBV5-4 and TRBJ1-2, with D maybe TRBD1 (5 bases). The CDR3 spans 14 residues. Between the trimmed V and J ends, which lost 6 bases and 0 bases, there was a span of 12 bases. The germline CDR1 and CDR2 sequences are SGHNT and YYREEE (reference sequence). The CDR3 DNA reads as TGTGCCAGCACCGATAGCAGGGCTAACTATGGCTACACCTTC. Its protein is CASTDSRANYGYTF.

J is TRBJ2-5 and V is TRBV30, with TRBD2 matching 7 bases. CDR1 is GTSNPN and CDR2 is SVGIG in the germline V gene (reference sequence). Trimming took 3 bases from V and 2 from J; bases not matched to a gene: 6. CDR3 length equals 14 residues. The CDR3 region has the DNA TGTGCCTGGAGCCCCCTAGCGGTACAAGAGACCCAGTACTTC. It specifies CAWSPLAVQETQYF.

The chain combines TRBV6-5 with TRBJ1-1, with 9 bases that match TRBD1. The junction had 6 bases not matched to a gene; V was cut back by 5 bases and J by 2 bases. The CDR3 spans 15 residues. Germline CDR1 reads MNHEY; CDR2 reads SVGAGI. The CDR3 sequence: CASSTTGGINTEAFF. The CDR3 DNA follows: TGTGCCAGCAGTACCACAGGGGGCATCAACACTGAAGCTTTCTTT.

The chain carries TRBV10-3 and TRBJ2-3; D is possibly TRBD2 (5 bases). V lost 4 bases and J lost 1, with 9 bases in between. Germline V gives CDR1 ENHRY, CDR2 SYGVKD. CDR3 size: 14 residues. The CDR3 is CAISVSGGTDTQYF. DNA for the CDR3: TGTGCCATCAGTGTTTCCGGGGGCACAGATACGCAGTATTTT.

This chain uses TRBV6-1 with TRBJ2-5, with 8 bases identical to TRBD1. V was clipped by 4 bases and J by 5 bases; unmatched bases: 12. The germline V gene encodes CDR1 MNHNS and CDR2 SASEGT. The CDR3 has 16 amino acids. In DNA, the CDR3 is TGTGCCAGCAGTGCCTTGGGCAGGGGGCCGGGGGAGACCCAGTACTTC. It encodes CASSALGRGPGETQYF.

This clone occurred once. This sequence joins TRBV28 and TRBJ2-5, with a tentative D call TRBD1 (5 bases). The CDR3 contains 12 residues. CDR1 and CDR2 from the germline V gene are MDHEN and SYDVKM. With 10 bases removed from V and 0 bases from J, the gap between germline ends came to 9 bases. This CDR3 is CATIRDQETQYF. CDR3 sequence (DNA): TGTGCCACAATCAGGGACCAAGAGACCCAGTACTTC.

V and J are TRBV5-6 and TRBJ2-5, with D possibly matching TRBD1 (6 bases). Germline V gene sequence: CDR1 SGHDT, CDR2 YYEEEE. CDR3 length equals 14 residues. V was shortened by 1 base and J by 4 bases, with 11 bases between the two germline ends. CDR3 DNA: TGTGCCAGCAGCTTGTGGCAGGGGCTAGAGACCCAGTACTTC. This codes for CASSLWQGLETQYF.